These 27 T cell receptor beta chains share one sample of origin, sequenced in a study of T-cell memory formation after mild COVID-19. MiXCR, applied by TCRdb to the 5' RACE reads, yields one record per CDR3 protein. The sample consists of roughly 190,000 distinct CDR3 sequences, approximately 20% of them appearing once. The sample taken for sequencing was PBMCs or a T cell subset sorted from them (not recorded which). These TCRs come from an adult woman who had mild COVID-19 (a few samples of this study predate the infection). Cell type and time point are not known.

Ten or more counts support this clonotype. J is TRBJ2-5 and V is TRBV29-1; D is perhaps TRBD1 or TRBD2 (6 bases each). The germline CDR1 and CDR2 sequences are SQVTM and ANQGSEA. The CDR3 runs 16 residues. V was trimmed by 5 bases and J by 2 bases, leaving 21 bases between them. CDR3 coding DNA: TGCAGCGTTAGTGGGGGGCCGAACCACCCACAAGAGACCCAGTACTTC. Its translation: CSVSGGPNHPQETQYF.

The chain uses TRBV20-1 and TRBJ1-5; possible D gene TRBD1, 5 bases. V lost 6 bases to trimming and J lost 6 bases, with 24 bases between them. Germline V gene sequence: CDR1 DFQATT, CDR2 SNEGSKA (reference sequence). CDR3 length: 16 amino acids. CDR3 in DNA: TGCAGTGCCTCCCCGACCCCTAGGGGAGGAGGTCAGCCCCAGCATTTT. Its translation: CSASPTPRGGGQPQHF.

V gene TRBV9 combines with J gene TRBJ1-4; 7 bases match TRBD1. This CDR3 region has 14 residues. Germline V gene data show CDR1 as SGDLS and CDR2 as YYNGEE. V lost 0 bases to trimming and J lost 7 bases; unmatched junction nucleotides: 3. In DNA form, the CDR3 reads TGTGCCAGCAGCGTAGTGGCAGGGGGTGAAAAACTGTTTTTT. Its protein product is CASSVVAGGEKLFF.

The rearrangement links TRBV6-2 or TRBV6-3 to TRBJ1-1, with D hard to call. Deletions cut 5 bases from V and 11 bases from J, with 15 bases between. Germline values: CDR1 MNHEY, CDR2 SVGEGT. The CDR3 is made up of 12 amino acids. CDR3 in DNA: TGTGCCAGCAGTCCCTTGATGGGGAGCGCTTTCTTT. Amino acids: CASSPLMGSAFF.

The sample holds a few counts of this clonotype. The chain is built from TRBV27 and TRBJ1-1; D may be TRBD1 (5 bases). The germline V and J ends were trimmed by 4 bases and 8 bases, with 14 bases remaining between them. Germline V gives CDR1 MNHEY, CDR2 SMNVEV (reference sequence). The CDR3 totals 13 residues. The DNA of the CDR3 is TGTGCCAGCAGTTCGTCCAGGGTACCCGAAGCTTTCTTT. Translating it yields CASSSSRVPEAFF.

This clonotype has only a few counts. The chain carries TRBV5-1 and TRBJ2-3; 16 bases fit TRBD2. This CDR3 region has 18 residues. Germline V gene lookup returns CDR1 SGHRS and CDR2 YFSETQ. Unmatched junction bases numbered 10, after V lost 4 bases and J lost 5 bases. CDR3 protein: CASSPGLAGGPSEDTQYF. Written as DNA, the CDR3 is TGCGCCAGCAGCCCGGGACTAGCGGGAGGGCCCTCGGAAGATACGCAGTATTTT. Complete variable domain (other parts from reference TRBV5-1 and TRBJ2-3): KAGVTQTPRYLIKTRGQQVTLSCSPISGHRSVSWYQQTPGQGLQFLFEYFSETQRNKGNFPGRFSGRQFSNSRSEMNVSTLELGDSALYLCASSPGLAGGPSEDTQYFGPGTRLTVL.

The CDR3 reads CASSSSRTGVYNEQFF. Here the CDR3 DNA reads TGTGCCAGCAGTTCCTCCCGGACAGGAGTCTACAATGAGCAGTTCTTC. V and J are TRBV27 and TRBJ2-1; the match to TRBD1 covers 7 bases. CDR1 and CDR2 from the germline V gene are MNHEY and SMNVEV (reference sequence). The CDR3 contains 16 residues. Losses at the gene ends were 4 bases for V and 3 bases for J; bases not matched to a gene: 9.

V and J are TRBV24-1 and TRBJ2-1, with 10 bases lining up with TRBD2. Germline-derived CDR1 and CDR2 are KGHDR and SFDVKD. The CDR3 sequence is 16 residues long. The V gene end was trimmed by 4 bases and the J gene end by 2 bases; junction bases not matched to a gene: 4. The CDR3 nucleotides are TGTGCCACCAGTGACCGAGGACTAGCGGCCTACAATGAGCAGTTCTTC. Encoded protein: CATSDRGLAAYNEQFF.

The sample holds many counts of this clonotype. This sequence joins TRBV7-2 and TRBJ2-7, with TRBD1 matching over 11 bases. This CDR3 is 15 amino acids long. V gave up 1 base and J gave up 3 bases; unmatched junction bases: 2. Germline values: CDR1 SGHTA, CDR2 FQGNSA. CDR3 region: CASSLGGTGGYEQYF. CDR3 nucleotides: TGTGCCAGCAGCTTAGGGGGGACAGGGGGCTACGAGCAGTACTTC. Filled out from reference TRBV7-2 and TRBJ2-7, the complete variable domain reads GAGVSQSPSNKVTEKGKDVELRCDPISGHTALYWYRQSLGQGLEFLIYFQGNSAPDKSGLPSDRFSAERTGGSVSTLTIQRTQQEDSAVYLCASSLGGTGGYEQYFGPGTRLTVT.

The chain employs TRBV7-2 and TRBJ1-5; D is unclear. The CDR3 runs 14 residues. The V end was cut by 1 base, the J end by 7 bases, with 11 bases between. Looked up from germline, CDR1 is SGHTA and CDR2 is FQGNSA. The CDR3 region has the DNA TGTGCCAGCAGCTTAGTAGGTCTAGGGCAGCCCCAGCATTTT. This encodes CASSLVGLGQPQHF.

This clonotype was detected only once. CDR3 DNA: TGTGCCAGCAGCAAAGATAGACCGGGGCGTAATAGCAATCAGCCCCAGCATTTT. Amino acid sequence: CASSKDRPGRNSNQPQHF. The V call is TRBV21-1, the J call TRBJ1-5; the D segment call TRBD1 is taken from the table without a DNA check. TRBV21-1 is noted as a pseudogene. The CDR3 is 18 amino acids.

J is TRBJ1-1 and V is TRBV7-6; D possibly corresponds to TRBD1 (6 bases). The CDR3 extends over 15 amino acids. Trimming removed 2 bases from V and 1 base from J, with 11 bases in between. From germline, CDR1 is SGHVS and CDR2 FNYEAQ. The CDR3 region is CASSLFDRQNTEAFF. The CDR3 DNA reads TGTGCCAGCAGCTTATTCGACAGGCAGAACACTGAAGCTTTCTTT. Filled out from reference TRBV7-6 and TRBJ1-1, the complete variable domain reads GAGVSQSPRYKVTKRGQDVALRCDPISGHVSLYWYRQALGQGPEFLTYFNYEAQQDKSGLPNDRFSAERPEGSISTLTIQRTEQRDSAMYRCASSLFDRQNTEAFFGQGTRLTVV.

Only a few counts were recorded for this clonotype. The CDR3 DNA reads TGCGCCAGCAGCTCGGGGTACAGTTATAGCAATCAGCCCCAGCATTTT. Translating gives CASSSGYSYSNQPQHF. The chain links TRBV5-1 to TRBJ1-5; D remains ambiguous. CDR3 length: 16 residues. V was pared by 3 bases and J by 0 bases, with 13 bases between. Germline V gene sequence: CDR1 SGHRS, CDR2 YFSETQ.

This chain connects TRBV7-2 to TRBJ1-1; D is perhaps TRBD1 (6 bases). Per the germline V gene, CDR1 is SGHTA and CDR2 is FQGNSA. This CDR3 comprises 12 residues. V was shortened by 2 bases and J by 6 bases, with 7 bases between the two germline ends. The CDR3 region has the DNA TGTGCCAGCAGCTTAAACAGGGCTGAAGCTTTCTTT. Encoded protein: CASSLNRAEAFF.

The rearrangement links TRBV7-9 to TRBJ2-1; 16 bases are a match to TRBD2. After removal of 3 bases from V and 9 bases from J, the junction contained 8 bases not matched to a gene. Germline V gives CDR1 SEHNR, CDR2 FQNEAQ (reference sequence). The CDR3 is made up of 17 amino acids. The DNA of the CDR3 is TGTGCCAGCAGCTTGGCTGGGACTAGCGGGAGGGTTAGTGAGCAGTTCTTC. Translated: CASSLAGTSGRVSEQFF.

This clonotype was seen at least ten times. This chain joins TRBV7-8 and TRBJ2-5; a possible D gene is TRBD1 (6 bases). This CDR3 is built from 13 residues. The germline V gene has CDR1 SGHVS and CDR2 FQNEAQ. The V end lost 5 bases, the J end lost 5 bases, and 12 bases lay between the germline ends. CDR3 nucleotide sequence: TGTGCCAGCAGCCGAGACAGGCTGGAGACCCAGTACTTC. It yields the protein CASSRDRLETQYF.

V and J are TRBV12-3 or TRBV12-4 and TRBJ2-4; TRBD2 aligns across 9 bases. The CDR3 spans 18 residues. The trim removed 4 bases at V and 0 bases at J, leaving 10 bases unmatched. The CDR3 region is CASSSPLSGGLAKNIQYF. In DNA, the CDR3 is TGTGCCAGCAGTTCCCCGCTTAGCGGGGGATTAGCCAAAAACATTCAGTACTTC.

V usage is TRBV29-1 and J usage is TRBJ2-7; the match to TRBD1 covers 7 bases. CDR3 length equals 13 residues. CDR1 is SQVTM, CDR2 ANQGSEA, per germline. The trim removed 3 bases at V and 0 bases at J, leaving 2 bases unmatched. CDR3 residues: CSVDGDSSYEQYF. Written as DNA, the CDR3 is TGCAGCGTTGATGGGGACAGCTCCTACGAGCAGTACTTC.

This chain links TRBV5-1 with TRBJ2-3, with a possible D match to TRBD2 (5 bases). This CDR3 contains 18 residues. V shed 6 bases and J shed 2 bases, with 25 bases lying between them. CDR1 is SGHRS and CDR2 is YFSETQ in the germline V gene. Here the CDR3 DNA reads TGCGCCAGCACCCCAGTCTTTGTGGGATCGGGGATCACAGATACGCAGTATTTT. It yields the protein CASTPVFVGSGITDTQYF.

In this sample, this clonotype turned up a few times. This chain joins TRBV7-2 and TRBJ2-7; 7 nucleotides match TRBD1. The J segment lost 3 bases and the V segment lost 1 base, leaving 6 bases of the junction unmatched. CDR1 SGHTA and CDR2 FQGNSA come from the germline V gene. This CDR3 contains 15 residues. DNA of the CDR3: TGTGCCAGCAGCTTAGGTGTCGGGACAGACTACGAGCAGTACTTC. This encodes CASSLGVGTDYEQYF.

This clonotype was detected a few times. The chain combines TRBV29-1 with TRBJ2-7, with 7 bases aligning to TRBD1. Trimming removed 0 bases from V and 2 bases from J; junction bases left unmatched: 4. This CDR3 spans 14 amino acids. Germline V gene data show CDR1 as SQVTM and CDR2 as ANQGSEA. The CDR3 nucleotides read TGCAGCGTTGAAGATCGGGACAGCCCCTACGAGCAGTACTTC. Encoded protein: CSVEDRDSPYEQYF.

This clonotype was recorded many times. This rearrangement joins TRBV7-2 to TRBJ2-3; the match to TRBD2 covers 14 bases. Germline values: CDR1 SGHTA, CDR2 FQGNSA. Trimming at V came to 4 bases and at J to 2 bases, leaving 14 bases not matched to a gene. The CDR3 runs to 20 residues. This CDR3 reads CASSSKIQRTSGGSTDTQYF. The CDR3 DNA reads TGTGCCAGCAGCTCCAAAATCCAACGGACTAGCGGGGGGTCCACAGATACGCAGTATTTT.

This clonotype appeared a few times. The rearrangement links TRBV4-1 to TRBJ2-5, with TRBD2 matching over 10 bases. V shed 0 bases, J shed 0 bases, and the junction held 4 bases outside the gene matches. Per germline, CDR1 MGHRA and CDR2 YSYEKL. This CDR3 is 17 amino acids long. The CDR3: CASSQDGTSGNQETQYF. As DNA, the CDR3 is TGCGCCAGCAGCCAAGATGGAACTAGCGGGAACCAAGAGACCCAGTACTTC.

This chain connects TRBV20-1 to TRBJ2-7; D is perhaps TRBD2 (5 bases). This CDR3 contains 14 residues. The germline CDR1 and CDR2 sequences are DFQATT and SNEGSKA (reference sequence). V was cut by 5 bases and J by 0 bases, with 14 bases left in between. As DNA, the CDR3 is TGCAGTGCTGGATCAGGTGGGAGCTCCTACGAGCAGTACTTC. This encodes CSAGSGGSSYEQYF.

Notes on this clonotype: Compared with germline, one end of the junction differs, possibly owing to a read error. The chain couples TRBV5-1 to TRBJ2-5; possibly TRBD2 for D (6 bases). CDR3 length: 15 residues. Germline CDR1 SGHRS, CDR2 YFSETQ. The DNA of the CDR3 is TGCGCCAGCAGCTTGGCCTCGGGGGACCGTGAGACACAGTACTTC. Residues: CASSLASGDRETQYF.

The chain employs TRBV6-5 and TRBJ1-4; the match to TRBD1 covers 7 bases. CDR1 is MNHEY, CDR2 SVGAGI, per germline. CDR3 length equals 14 residues. With 6 bases clipped from V and 6 bases from J, the junction kept 7 bases outside the gene matches. The CDR3 DNA reads as TGTGCCAGCAGATACAGGGGACTGCATGAAAAACTGTTTTTT. Its translation is CASRYRGLHEKLFF.

CDR3 loop: CASRGAQDGQETQYF. The CDR3 DNA sequence: TGTGCCAGCAGGGGGGCCCAGGACGGCCAAGAGACCCAGTACTTC. The V and J genes are TRBV2 and TRBJ2-5, with D possibly TRBD1 on 6 matching bases. The CDR3 has 15 residues. V dropped 6 bases and J dropped 1 base, with 15 bases sitting between them. CDR1 is SNHLY and CDR2 is FYNNEI in the germline V gene.